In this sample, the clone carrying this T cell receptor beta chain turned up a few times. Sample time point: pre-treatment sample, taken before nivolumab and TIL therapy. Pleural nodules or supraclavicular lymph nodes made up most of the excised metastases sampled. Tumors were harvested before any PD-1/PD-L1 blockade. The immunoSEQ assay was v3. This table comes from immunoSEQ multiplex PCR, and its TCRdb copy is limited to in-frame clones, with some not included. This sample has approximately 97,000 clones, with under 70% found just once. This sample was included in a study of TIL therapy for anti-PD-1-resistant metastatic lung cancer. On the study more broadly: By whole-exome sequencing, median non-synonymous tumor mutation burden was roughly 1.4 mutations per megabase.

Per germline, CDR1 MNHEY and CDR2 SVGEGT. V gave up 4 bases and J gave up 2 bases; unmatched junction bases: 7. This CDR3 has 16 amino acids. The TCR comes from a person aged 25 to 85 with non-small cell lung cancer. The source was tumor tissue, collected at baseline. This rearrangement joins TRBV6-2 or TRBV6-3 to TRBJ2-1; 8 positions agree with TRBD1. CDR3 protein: CASSSVGTGAYNEQFF. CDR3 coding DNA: TGTGCCAGCAGTTCCGTCGGGACAGGCGCCTACAATGAGCAGTTCTTC.